A selection of T cell receptor beta chains follows, all from one sample in a study of T cells in Graves' hyperthyroidism and ophthalmopathy. TCRdb recomputed calls from the multiplex PCR reads with MiXCR, one row per CDR3 protein. The data hold about 400,000 distinct CDR3 sequences, with 12% to 15% observed a single time. Sequencing was performed on blood. The receptors here all came from a woman under 30 with Graves' hyperthyroidism. The CDR3 runs from the conserved cysteine through the conserved F or W. A D gene is named only where the DNA matches it firmly. Clone sizes are given selectively: once, few, many, or a class where the clone is expanded.

abundance | d_gene | j_gene | v_gene | CDR3aa | CDR3nt
few | TRBD1 | TRBJ1-1 | TRBV6-2/TRBV6-3 | CASIADRVFTEAFF | TGTGCCAGCATTGCGGACAGGGTTTTCACTGAAGCTTTCTTT
- | TRBD1 | TRBJ2-5 | TRBV28 | CATRDRAQETQYF | TGTGCCACCCGGGACAGGGCCCAAGAGACCCAGTACTTC
many | - | TRBJ1-2 | TRBV7-8 | CASSAARTDGYTF | TGTGCCAGCAGTGCTGCGAGGACAGACGGCTACACCTTC
many | - | TRBJ1-4 | TRBV28 | CASSLNKEKLFF | TGTGCCAGCAGTTTAAATAAAGAAAAACTGTTTTTT
- | TRBD2 | TRBJ2-7 | TRBV27 | CASSMRGLAGFYEQYF | TGTGCCAGCAGTATGAGGGGACTAGCGGGATTCTACGAGCAGTACTTC
many | - | TRBJ1-2 | TRBV5-1 | CASSLKGTADGYTF | TGCGCCAGCAGCTTGAAAGGGACCGCGGACGGCTACACCTTC
few | TRBD2 | TRBJ2-3 | TRBV18 | CASSPGLWVTSGSTDTQYF | TGTGCCAGCTCACCGGGACTTTGGGTGACTAGCGGGAGCACAGATACGCAGTATTTT
many | - | TRBJ2-2 | TRBV9 | CASSVSTGRVTGELFF | TGTGCCAGCAGCGTCTCGACAGGGAGGGTGACCGGGGAGCTGTTTTTT
many | - | TRBJ2-1 | TRBV29-1 | CSVVSGRQYNEQFF | TGCAGCGTTGTAAGCGGCAGACAATACAATGAGCAGTTCTTC
many | - | TRBJ1-1 | TRBV10-3 | CAIRPAGSTEAFF | TGTGCCATCAGGCCCGCTGGGAGCACTGAAGCTTTCTTT
many | TRBD2 | TRBJ2-3 | TRBV28 | CASSFAGAPADTQYF | TGTGCCAGCAGTTTTGCGGGAGCCCCAGCAGATACGCAGTATTTT
few | TRBD2 | TRBJ2-5 | TRBV9 | CASSEQVRTSGVQETQYF | TGTGCCAGCAGCGAGCAAGTGAGGACTAGCGGAGTCCAAGAGACCCAGTACTTC
- | TRBD2 | TRBJ2-5 | TRBV2 | CASSETWLAGGETQYF | TGTGCCAGCAGTGAAACCTGGCTAGCGGGAGGAGAGACCCAGTACTTC
few | - | TRBJ1-5 | TRBV10-3 | CAISDPNSNQPQHF | TGTGCCATCAGTGATCCGAATAGCAATCAGCCCCAGCATTTT
few | TRBD1 | TRBJ2-6 | TRBV3-1 | CASSPGQGGGANVLTF | TGTGCCAGCAGCCCGGGACAGGGCGGAGGGGCCAACGTCCTGACTTTC
many | - | TRBJ1-1 | TRBV15 | CATSEGGNTEAFF | TGTGCCACCAGCGAAGGGGGGAACACTGAAGCTTTCTTT
many | - | TRBJ1-2 | TRBV9 | CASSTMNHGYTF | TGTGCCAGCAGCACGATGAACCATGGCTACACCTTC
many | - | TRBJ1-3 | TRBV28 | CASSLGSHSGNTIYF | TGTGCCAGCAGTTTGGGCTCTCACTCTGGAAACACCATATATTTT
many | - | TRBJ2-5 | TRBV18 | CASSGGRGETQYF | TGTGCCAGCTCAGGCGGACGGGGAGAGACCCAGTACTTC
- | TRBD1 | TRBJ2-1 | TRBV5-1 | CASSSTGQGYAYNEQFF | TGCGCCAGCAGCTCGACGGGACAGGGGTACGCCTACAATGAGCAGTTCTTC
few | - | TRBJ1-1 | TRBV19 | CASSQPDRGDTEAFF | TGTGCCAGTAGCCAACCCGATCGAGGGGACACTGAAGCTTTCTTT
few | - | TRBJ2-2 | TRBV5-5 | CASSFYGGAGTGELFF | TGTGCCAGCAGCTTTTATGGGGGAGCGGGCACCGGGGAGCTGTTTTTT
- | - | TRBJ2-3 | TRBV9 | CASSGRADTQYF | TGTGCCAGCAGCGGCCGGGCAGATACGCAGTATTTT
many | TRBD2 | TRBJ2-7 | TRBV13 | CASSSAGAVYEQYF | TGTGCCAGCAGCTCTGCGGGAGCGGTCTACGAGCAGTACTTC
many | - | TRBJ2-3 | TRBV6-4 | CASSEGDGTDTQYF | TGTGCCAGCAGTGAAGGCGACGGCACAGATACGCAGTATTTT
- | - | TRBJ1-2 | TRBV15 | CATSRDGVSTNYGYTF | TGTGCCACCAGCAGAGACGGAGTCAGCACTAACTATGGCTACACCTTC
many | - | TRBJ1-1 | TRBV28 | CASSARHLNTEAFF | TGTGCCAGCAGTGCGCGACACTTGAACACTGAAGCTTTCTTT
many | - | TRBJ1-1 | TRBV12-3/TRBV12-4 | CASSGLNTEAFF | TGTGCCAGCAGTGGCCTGAACACTGAAGCTTTCTTT
few | - | TRBJ2-7 | TRBV7-6 | CASSLASRALGAYEQYF | TGTGCCAGCAGCTTAGCGTCCAGAGCCTTAGGGGCCTACGAGCAGTACTTC
once | TRBD2 | TRBJ2-3 | TRBV24-1 | CATSDQRLAIADTQYF | TGTGCCACCAGTGATCAGAGACTAGCGATCGCAGATACGCAGTATTTT
many | - | TRBJ1-2 | TRBV12-3/TRBV12-4 | CASSYGPANYGYTF | TGTGCCAGCAGTTACGGACCCGCTAACTATGGCTACACCTTC
- | TRBD1 | TRBJ1-1 | TRBV5-1 | CASSLVGRDRGDTEAFF | TGCGCCAGCAGCTTGGTAGGCCGGGACAGGGGGGACACTGAAGCTTTCTTT
many | - | TRBJ1-2 | TRBV2 | CASSVVRTLHRFGYTF | TGTGCCAGCAGTGTGGTTCGAACACTCCATCGTTTTGGCTACACCTTC
many | - | TRBJ2-7 | TRBV2 | CASREGGGDYEQYF | TGTGCCAGCAGGGAGGGGGGGGGAGACTACGAGCAGTACTTC